This T cell receptor (beta chain) emerged from a study of CD8 T cells in ankylosing spondylitis. Broader study findings: A subset of motif variants has previously been described in the synovial fluid and blood of reactive arthritis. Relatively rare in peripheral blood, disease-linked clones were also CD8+. It was reported that disease-linked clones were significantly enriched in matched ankylosing spondylitis synovial fluid. Typical of ankylosing spondylitis blood, it appeared, was a TCR beta motif of under 10 highly homologous variants.

This clonotype was counted a few times. The antigen is unknown. Scientists made TCR beta libraries using quantitative 5'-RACE with molecular barcodes. TCRdb itself ran the 5' RACE reads through MiXCR, one entry per CDR3 protein. The sample carries more than 250,000 distinct CDR3 sequences, less than 10% recorded once. The germline V gene has CDR1 SNHLY and CDR2 FYNNEI. V lost 4 bases and J lost 2; bases outside the gene matches: 5. The CDR3 consists of 15 residues. The chain has TRBV2 and TRBJ2-3; TRBD1 aligns across 8 bases. The receptor comes from a male donor with ankylosing spondylitis. The specimen was blood, either unsorted or a sorted T cell fraction (not recorded which). The CDR3 here is CASSVRTGLTDTQYF. The CDR3 DNA follows: TGTGCCAGCAGTGTAAGGACAGGGCTCACAGATACGCAGTATTTT.